These 10 T cell receptor beta chains came from one sample sequenced in a study of cytomegalovirus exposure and HLA in healthy donors. The PCR employed 60 Vbeta primers together with 13 Jbeta primers. This table comes from immunoSEQ multiplex PCR, and its TCRdb copy is limited to in-frame clones, with some not included. Of 90,000 or so clones in the sample, roughly 75% were seen once. The sample was PBMCs. Receptor source: a man in his sixties in good health and CMV-seronegative.

The V gene is TRBV30, the J gene TRBJ2-7, with TRBD1 matching 11 bases. The CDR3 is made up of 15 amino acids. V gave up 3 bases and J gave up 1 base; unmatched junction bases: 5. Germline V gives CDR1 GTSNPN, CDR2 SVGIG (reference sequence). DNA for the CDR3: TGTGCCTGGAGCTACGGACAGGGGGCATCCTACGAGCAGTACTTC. Its protein product is CAWSYGQGASYEQYF.

This clone was seen more than once but under ten times. This sequence joins TRBV7-9 and TRBJ2-1; 7 bases map to TRBD1. The V and J ends lost 8 bases and 0 bases, in that order; junction bases with no gene match: 7. The V gene's germline CDR1 is SEHNR and CDR2 FQNEAQ (reference sequence). The CDR3 spans 15 residues. CDR3 protein: CASSPRDSSYNEQFF. CDR3 nucleotide sequence: TGTGCCAGCTCCCCCCGGGACAGCTCCTACAATGAGCAGTTCTTC.

The chain couples TRBV5-1 to TRBJ2-7; D perhaps matches TRBD2 (5 bases). This CDR3 contains 12 residues. Trimming left V 1 base short and J 8 bases short, with 10 bases between. Looked up from germline, CDR1 is SGHRS and CDR2 is YFSETQ. CDR3 sequence: CASSLKREKQYF. The CDR3 DNA reads TGCGCCAGCAGCTTGAAGAGGGAAAAGCAGTACTTC. Variable domain in full (rest from reference TRBV5-1 and TRBJ2-7): KAGVTQTPRYLIKTRGQQVTLSCSPISGHRSVSWYQQTPGQGLQFLFEYFSETQRNKGNFPGRFSGRQFSNSRSEMNVSTLELGDSALYLCASSLKREKQYFGPGTRLTVT.

This clone was seen a handful of times. The J gene is TRBJ1-1, the V gene TRBV6-4, with D possibly being TRBD1 (5 bases). In germline, CDR1 is MRHNA, CDR2 SNTAGT. CDR3 length equals 15 residues. V was shortened by 4 bases and J by 4 bases, with 16 bases between the two germline ends. CDR3 in amino acids: CASSAKGKGSTEAFF. The CDR3 nucleotides are TGTGCCAGCAGTGCAAAGGGGAAGGGTAGCACTGAAGCTTTCTTT.

The chain is built from TRBV19 and TRBJ2-5; 7 bases map to TRBD1. The CDR3 spans 16 residues. With V trimmed by 7 bases and J by 0 bases, 11 bases remained unmatched. CDR1 and CDR2 from the germline V gene are LNHDA and SQIVND (reference sequence). As DNA, the CDR3 is TGTGCCAGTAAGGTGGGGACAGCGTCCCACCAAGAGACCCAGTACTTC. It translates to CASKVGTASHQETQYF.

This clone was seen a handful of times. The chain combines TRBV7-8 with TRBJ1-4, with 7 bases that match TRBD1. Trimming removed 5 bases from V and 3 bases from J; junction bases left unmatched: 6. Germline loops: CDR1 SGHVS, CDR2 FQNEAQ. The CDR3 has 15 amino acids. CDR3 loop: CASSPRQGPNEKLFF. CDR3 nucleotide sequence: TGTGCCAGCAGCCCGAGACAGGGTCCTAATGAAAAACTGTTTTTT. The full variable domain, its missing parts supplied by reference TRBV7-8 and TRBJ1-4, is GAGVSQSPRYKVAKRGQDVALRCDPISGHVSLFWYQQALGQGPEFLTYFQNEAQLDKSGLPSDRFFAERPEGSVSTLKIQRTQQEDSAVYLCASSPRQGPNEKLFFGSGTQLSVL.

This sequence joins TRBV7-2 and TRBJ2-5, with 11 bases aligning to TRBD2. Germline V CDR1 and CDR2: SGHTA, FQGNSA. The CDR3 consists of 14 residues. V was pared by 6 bases and J by 5 bases, with 5 bases of the junction left unmatched. CDR3 sequence reads: CASSPSSGGETQYF. The CDR3 nucleotides read TGTGCCAGCAGTCCCTCTAGCGGGGGGGAGACCCAGTACTTC.

The chain combines TRBV27 with TRBJ2-7, with TRBD1 identical over 10 bases. Looked up from germline, CDR1 is MNHEY and CDR2 is SMNVEV (reference sequence). Trimming took 0 bases from V and 4 from J; bases not matched to a gene: 3. The CDR3 covers 15 residues. The CDR3 region is CASSLSRDRGYEQYF. The CDR3 nucleotides read TGTGCCAGCAGTTTATCTAGGGACAGGGGTTACGAGCAGTACTTC.

This clone was seen more than once but under ten times. The chain couples TRBV10-1 to TRBJ2-4; weak D call: TRBD2 (5 bases). V lost 7 bases to trimming and J lost 0 bases, with 13 bases between them. The V gene's germline CDR1 is WNHNN and CDR2 SYGVQD (reference sequence). This CDR3 has 15 residues. This chain's CDR3 is CASKECGLAKNIQYF. DNA of the CDR3: TGCGCCAGCAAGGAGTGTGGACTAGCCAAAAACATTCAGTACTTC.

The chain recombines TRBV5-6 with TRBJ1-5; TRBD1 might be the D (5 bases). The CDR3 runs to 12 residues. Trimming removed 4 bases from V and 6 bases from J, with 8 bases in between. Germline V gene lookup returns CDR1 SGHDT and CDR2 YYEEEE. CDR3 amino acids: CASSRGSQPQHF. The CDR3 DNA sequence: TGTGCCAGCAGCAGGGGTTCTCAGCCCCAGCATTTT.